This is a list of T cell receptor beta chains from one sample in a study of T cell repertoires in cytomegalovirus infection. TCRdb recomputed calls from the reads with MiXCR, one row per CDR3 protein. This table has around 500,000 distinct CDR3 sequences, approximately 42% appearing once. The antigens of these receptors remain unknown. The input for sequencing was cultured PBMCs, taken from culture after CMV antigen stimulation. The receptors derive from a human donor in good health (CMV status not recorded). Some clones in this sample may be carry-over from other donors' samples. Both conserved end residues are part of each CDR3. D genes are given only for firm matches.

CDR3aa: CSARPGLAGDTQYF
j_gene: TRBJ2-3
v_gene: TRBV20-1
d_gene: TRBD2

CDR3aa: CASSFNIGVPYEQYF
j_gene: TRBJ2-7
v_gene: TRBV5-1
d_gene: NA

CDR3aa: CAISESKAYNQPQHF
j_gene: TRBJ1-5
v_gene: TRBV10-3
d_gene: NA

CDR3aa: CATSDLEFGGPYNEQFF
j_gene: TRBJ2-1
v_gene: TRBV24-1
d_gene: NA

CDR3aa: CASSIGADRGNTIYF
j_gene: TRBJ1-3
v_gene: TRBV5-1
d_gene: NA

CDR3aa: CATHRDALSGRELSYEQYF
j_gene: TRBJ2-7
v_gene: TRBV6-8
d_gene: TRBD2

CDR3aa: CASSGTGGGSGKNIQYF
j_gene: TRBJ2-4
v_gene: TRBV19
d_gene: TRBD1

CDR3aa: CASSGRRNTGELFF
j_gene: TRBJ2-2
v_gene: TRBV7-9
d_gene: NA

CDR3aa: CASNPSVTGAGSTEAFF
j_gene: TRBJ1-1
v_gene: TRBV4-1
d_gene: TRBD1

CDR3aa: CASSFGTGDHNEQFF
j_gene: TRBJ2-1
v_gene: TRBV6-2/TRBV6-3
d_gene: TRBD1

CDR3aa: CASSLGVGEKYNEQFF
j_gene: TRBJ2-1
v_gene: TRBV7-2
d_gene: NA

CDR3aa: CASRGTENSYNEQFF
j_gene: TRBJ2-1
v_gene: TRBV12-3/TRBV12-4
d_gene: TRBD1

CDR3aa: CASSRNTIYF
j_gene: TRBJ1-3
v_gene: TRBV6-1
d_gene: NA

CDR3aa: CASSLFQGGRRENEQFF
j_gene: TRBJ2-1
v_gene: TRBV7-9
d_gene: TRBD2

CDR3aa: CSAVARPSTDTQYF
j_gene: TRBJ2-3
v_gene: TRBV20-1
d_gene: NA

CDR3aa: CASSLLIGAGLHF
j_gene: TRBJ1-6
v_gene: TRBV7-8
d_gene: NA

CDR3aa: CASKRQEDYEQYF
j_gene: TRBJ2-7
v_gene: TRBV7-6
d_gene: NA

CDR3aa: CASSLGGGGGYYGYTF
j_gene: TRBJ1-2
v_gene: TRBV12-3/TRBV12-4
d_gene: NA

CDR3aa: CASSLRQYGYTF
j_gene: TRBJ1-2
v_gene: TRBV28
d_gene: NA

CDR3aa: CASSPGSSLWDEQYF
j_gene: TRBJ2-7
v_gene: TRBV5-4
d_gene: NA

CDR3aa: CASSLVLATEQYF
j_gene: TRBJ2-7
v_gene: TRBV7-9
d_gene: NA

CDR3aa: CSASDSSNQPQHF
j_gene: TRBJ1-5
v_gene: TRBV20-1
d_gene: NA

CDR3aa: CASAIGNPTLYEQYF
j_gene: TRBJ2-7
v_gene: TRBV12-3/TRBV12-4
d_gene: NA

CDR3aa: CASSIGSQLQETQYF
j_gene: TRBJ2-5
v_gene: TRBV19
d_gene: NA

CDR3aa: CASSEEGDRGHF
j_gene: TRBJ1-5
v_gene: TRBV2
d_gene: TRBD1

CDR3aa: CASSYGGTYYPLHF
j_gene: TRBJ1-6
v_gene: TRBV6-5
d_gene: NA

CDR3aa: CASSLVGQGERTEAFF
j_gene: TRBJ1-1
v_gene: TRBV12-3/TRBV12-4
d_gene: TRBD1

CDR3aa: CASSPIGVKDTEAFF
j_gene: TRBJ1-1
v_gene: TRBV11-2
d_gene: NA

CDR3aa: CASSIDSPGMVAGANVLTF
j_gene: TRBJ2-6
v_gene: TRBV19
d_gene: NA

CDR3aa: CASSGGSTDTQYF
j_gene: TRBJ2-3
v_gene: TRBV7-2
d_gene: NA

CDR3aa: CASSLRPVADVRNIQYF
j_gene: TRBJ2-4
v_gene: TRBV7-9
d_gene: NA

CDR3aa: CASSAGGYNEQFF
j_gene: TRBJ2-1
v_gene: TRBV5-1
d_gene: TRBD2

CDR3aa: CSARVRGRGYFDEQFF
j_gene: TRBJ2-1
v_gene: TRBV20-1
d_gene: TRBD2

CDR3aa: CASSRRQGNTEAFF
j_gene: TRBJ1-1
v_gene: TRBV12-3/TRBV12-4
d_gene: TRBD1

CDR3aa: CSARIQVRLYEQYF
j_gene: TRBJ2-7
v_gene: TRBV20-1
d_gene: NA

CDR3aa: CASTYNSPLHF
j_gene: TRBJ1-6
v_gene: TRBV2
d_gene: NA

CDR3aa: CASSHPGLSGADTQYF
j_gene: TRBJ2-3
v_gene: TRBV12-3/TRBV12-4
d_gene: NA

CDR3aa: CASSSRLAGEGGQFF
j_gene: TRBJ2-1
v_gene: TRBV9
d_gene: TRBD2

CDR3aa: CASSFGTGREKLFF
j_gene: TRBJ1-4
v_gene: TRBV11-2
d_gene: TRBD1

CDR3aa: CASSLAALLAGGPDEQYF
j_gene: TRBJ2-7
v_gene: TRBV7-2
d_gene: TRBD2

CDR3aa: CASSLDISTDTQYF
j_gene: TRBJ2-3
v_gene: TRBV7-2
d_gene: NA